These 16 T cell receptor beta chains came from one sample sequenced in a study of blood T cell repertoires in COVID-19. Method: immunoSEQ multiplex PCR; TCRdb's copy keeps in-frame clones and lacks some. Of more than 95,000 clones listed, roughly nine tenths are singletons. Material for sequencing was peripheral blood. The receptors stem from a human donor in a cohort sampled during active COVID-19.

This chain connects TRBV28 to TRBJ2-7; no reliable D call. Trimming removed 8 bases at V and 0 bases at J, with 14 bases between. Germline CDR1 is MDHEN and CDR2 is SYDVKM. This CDR3 has 14 residues. Here the CDR3 DNA reads TGTGCCAGCCGTCGAAAGCACCACTCCTACGAGCAGTACTTC. Its translation: CASRRKHHSYEQYF. Together with reference TRBV28 and TRBJ2-7, the CDR3 gives the full variable domain: DVKVTQSSRYLVKRTGEKVFLECVQDMDHENMFWYRQDPGLGLRLIYFSYDVKMKEKGDIPEGYSVSREKKERFSLILESASTNQTSMYLCASRRKHHSYEQYFGPGTRLTVT.

This clone came up once. This chain joins TRBV10-1 and TRBJ2-7; TRBD1 aligns across 8 bases. Germline values: CDR1 WNHNN, CDR2 SYGVQD (reference sequence). The CDR3 is 14 residues long. The trim removed 4 bases at V and 2 bases at J, leaving 4 bases unmatched. As DNA, the CDR3 is TGCGCCAGCAGTGCCGGACAGGGACCCTACGAGCAGTACTTC. The encoded protein is CASSAGQGPYEQYF.

The genes are TRBV10-3 and TRBJ1-1; a possible D gene is TRBD1 (5 bases). The CDR3 has 15 amino acids. The V gene's germline CDR1 is ENHRY and CDR2 SYGVKD. Trimming took 5 bases from V and 0 from J, leaving 13 bases between them. The CDR3 nucleotides read TGTGCCATCAGTCCAGGCCTGGACATGAACACTGAAGCTTTCTTT. Protein sequence: CAISPGLDMNTEAFF.

The chain employs TRBV5-7 and TRBJ2-7, with a possible D match to TRBD1 (5 bases). TRBV5-7 is designated an ORF whose function remains uncertain. Trimming took 1 base from V and 6 from J, leaving 8 bases between them. The CDR3 covers 12 residues. CDR3 nucleotides: TGTGCCAGCAGCTTGCCAGGGTTCGAGCAGTACTTC. It yields the protein CASSLPGFEQYF.

V and J are TRBV5-4 and TRBJ2-2; 8 nucleotides match TRBD2. After removal of 3 bases from V and 9 bases from J, the junction contained 10 bases not matched to a gene. The CDR3 spans 15 residues. In germline, CDR1 is SGHNT, CDR2 YYREEE (reference sequence). The CDR3 coding sequence is TGTGCCAGCAGCTATCCGGGACTAGGGGGGCGGGAGCTGTTTTTT. Translation gives CASSYPGLGGRELFF.

This rearrangement joins TRBV7-6 to TRBJ2-1; 7 bases are a match to TRBD2. This CDR3 is built from 15 residues. V was clipped by 5 bases and J by 3 bases; unmatched bases: 7. CDR1 and CDR2 (germline): SGHVS, FNYEAQ. The CDR3 region is CASSPGGSYYNEQFF. The CDR3 DNA follows: TGTGCCAGCAGCCCCGGGGGGTCCTACTACAATGAGCAGTTCTTC.

This clone showed up just once. V is TRBV3-1 (or the pseudogene TRBV3-2) and J is TRBJ1-3; D call uncertain. Germline CDR1 is LGHDT and CDR2 is YNNKEL (reference sequence). V was pared by 2 bases and J by 0 bases, with 11 bases between. The CDR3 extends over 16 amino acids. CDR3: CASSQSRVISGNTIYF. CDR3 nucleotide sequence: TGTGCCAGCAGCCAAAGTCGGGTAATCTCTGGAAACACCATATATTTT.

CDR3 loop: CASSFPETNEQFF. The CDR3 region has the DNA TGTGCCAGCAGCTTTCCGGAGACCAATGAGCAGTTCTTC. This chain connects TRBV11-3 to TRBJ2-1; D gene unclear. The V gene lost 3 bases and the J gene lost 6 bases, with 9 bases spanning the gap. CDR3 length: 13 amino acids. Germline assignment: CDR1 SGHNT and CDR2 YENEEA.

The chain joins TRBV5-1 to TRBJ2-5; TRBD2 matches 9 bases. CDR1 SGHRS and CDR2 YFSETQ come from the germline V gene. J gave up 1 base and V 4 bases, and 5 bases lay outside the gene matches. This CDR3 is 15 amino acids long. The CDR3, as DNA: TGCGCCAGCAGCGGGGGACTAGCACTCCAAGAGACCCAGTACTTC. Its protein product is CASSGGLALQETQYF. The whole variable domain, remainder taken from reference TRBV5-1 and TRBJ2-5, is KAGVTQTPRYLIKTRGQQVTLSCSPISGHRSVSWYQQTPGQGLQFLFEYFSETQRNKGNFPGRFSGRQFSNSRSEMNVSTLELGDSALYLCASSGGLALQETQYFGPGTRLLVL.

The chain carries TRBV7-2 and TRBJ2-2; D gene ambiguous. Deletions cut 3 bases from V and 4 bases from J, with 9 bases between. The germline CDR1 and CDR2 sequences are SGHTA and FQGNSA. The CDR3 has 14 residues. CDR3 amino acids: CASSFNRVTGELFF. The DNA of the CDR3 is TGTGCCAGCAGCTTCAATCGGGTCACCGGGGAGCTGTTTTTT. Full variable domain (rest looked up from reference TRBV7-2 and TRBJ2-2): GAGVSQSPSNKVTEKGKDVELRCDPISGHTALYWYRQSLGQGLEFLIYFQGNSAPDKSGLPSDRFSAERTGGSVSTLTIQRTQQEDSAVYLCASSFNRVTGELFFGEGSRLTVL.

The chain couples TRBV2 to TRBJ2-1; 8 positions agree with TRBD2. The germline gives CDR1 SNHLY, CDR2 FYNNEI. The CDR3 sequence is 12 residues long. V lost 4 bases, J lost 7 bases, and 0 bases stayed unmatched. CDR3 DNA: TGTGCCAGCAGTGCGGGGGGGAATGAGCAGTTCTTC. Translation: CASSAGGNEQFF.

This clone has a single count. The rearrangement uses TRBV16 and TRBJ1-1; no clear D gene. The V end lost 5 bases, the J end lost 8 bases, and 21 bases lay between the germline ends. Germline loops: CDR1 KGHSY, CDR2 FQNENV. The CDR3 runs 15 residues. CDR3 DNA sequence: TGTGCCAGCAGCGCAGTCCGGGATTTGGGAAGAGAAGCTTTCTTT. Translation: CASSAVRDLGREAFF.

The V call is TRBV5-5, the J call TRBJ2-1; 9 bases are a match to TRBD1. The CDR3 is made up of 15 amino acids. Germline V lookup: CDR1 SGHKS, CDR2 YYEKEE (reference sequence). V lost 4 bases to trimming and J lost 5 bases; unmatched junction nucleotides: 7. The CDR3 protein is CASSIGTGRDNEQFF. CDR3 nucleotide sequence: TGTGCCAGCAGCATTGGGACAGGGCGCGACAATGAGCAGTTCTTC. The full variable domain, with the rest looked up from reference TRBV5-5 and TRBJ2-1, is DAGVTQSPTHLIKTRGQQVTLRCSPISGHKSVSWYQQVLGQGPQFIFQYYEKEERGRGNFPDRFSARQFPNYSSELNVNALLLGDSALYLCASSIGTGRDNEQFFGPGTRLTVL.

J is TRBJ1-5 and V is TRBV2; D is unresolved. Germline V gives CDR1 SNHLY, CDR2 FYNNEI. The V and J ends lost 4 bases and 2 bases respectively, with 12 bases between them. This CDR3 is 15 amino acids long. CDR3 coding DNA: TGTGCCAGCAGTGCTCGGGTTTTGGGCAATCAGCCCCAGCATTTT. It encodes CASSARVLGNQPQHF.

This chain joins TRBV5-4 and TRBJ2-5, with D perhaps TRBD1 (6 bases). The CDR3 consists of 14 residues. Looked up from germline, CDR1 is SGHNT and CDR2 is YYREEE (reference sequence). Between the trimmed V and J ends, which lost 4 bases and 5 bases, there was a span of 15 bases. DNA for the CDR3: TGTGCCAGCAGCCTCCCCTTAGGGGGTGAGACCCAGTACTTC. This codes for CASSLPLGGETQYF. Based on the CDR3 plus reference TRBV5-4 and TRBJ2-5, the full variable domain is ETGVTQSPTHLIKTRGQQVTLRCSSQSGHNTVSWYQQALGQGPQFIFQYYREEENGRGNFPPRFSGLQFPNYSSELNVNALELDDSALYLCASSLPLGGETQYFGPGTRLLVL.

J is TRBJ2-7 and V is TRBV2; 7 bases agree with TRBD1. The CDR3 is made up of 13 amino acids. V shed 4 bases and J 3 bases; nucleotides not matched to a gene: 3. Germline V gene lookup returns CDR1 SNHLY and CDR2 FYNNEI. The CDR3 coding sequence is TGTGCCAGCAGTGCGGGACAGCTCTACGAGCAGTACTTC. It codes for CASSAGQLYEQYF. Together with reference TRBV2 and TRBJ2-7, the CDR3 gives the full variable domain: EPEVTQTPSHQVTQMGQEVILRCVPISNHLYFYWYRQILGQKVEFLVSFYNNEISEKSEIFDDQFSVERPDGSNFTLKIRSTKLEDSAMYFCASSAGQLYEQYFGPGTRLTVT.